This TCR beta chain was sequenced during a study of T cells expressing NK-cell markers. Study-level background: Investigators obtained TCR beta repertoires from sorted CD3+CD56+NKG2C+, CD3+CD56+NKG2C- and CD3+CD56-NKG2C+ T cells. Broader study findings: In five or six donors, dominant CD3+CD56+NKG2C+ clonotypes ranked among the top 10 CD8+ clonotypes. Researchers report these clonotypes also headed the CD3+CD56-NKG2C+ fraction in a few donors.

TCRdb reworked the 5' RACE reads into one entry per CDR3 protein, no DNA. The table counts over 250,000 distinct CDR3 sequences; more than 3.5% lies in the top ten. To note about this clonotype: Antigen: not known.

This CDR3 is built from 12 residues. The clonotype was recovered from a woman between 18 and 75 years old in good health. This chain uses TRBV12-3 or TRBV12-4 with TRBJ2-3; absent DNA, TCRdb's TRBD1 call cannot be checked. The sample taken for sequencing was blood T cells: a sorted CD56 or NKG2C T cell subset, CD4+ or CD8+ T cells, or bulk PBMC T cells (not recorded which). This CDR3 is CASRGGADTQYF.